A selection of T cell receptor beta chains follows, all from one sample in a study of blood T cell repertoires in COVID-19. The protocol was immunoSEQ multiplex PCR, while the TCRdb copy is restricted to in-frame clones and leaves out a portion. The sample holds around 190,000 clones, roughly nine tenths seen once. Sequenced input: peripheral blood. These receptors were taken from a man between 25 and 39 years old with acute or convalescent COVID-19. Each CDR3 is given with its conserved first and last residue. Fields, in order: CDR3 length, J gene, clone size, D gene, V gene, CDR3 protein, CDR3 DNA. D genes are given only for firm matches. Rows may omit the clone size; those that give it use once, few, many or a size class.

length: 16
J: TRBJ2-3
size: NA
D: TRBD2
V: TRBV13
CDR3: CASSPSSASGRDTQYF
DNA: TGTGCCAGCAGCCCCTCTAGCGCGAGCGGGAGAGATACGCAGTATTTT

length: 13
J: TRBJ1-1
size: NA
D: NA
V: TRBV6-6
CDR3: CASSGMMNTEAFF
DNA: TGTGCCAGCAGCGGGATGATGAACACTGAAGCTTTCTTT

length: 13
J: TRBJ1-2
size: NA
D: NA
V: TRBV25-1
CDR3: CASSEDRNYGYTF
DNA: TGTGCCAGCAGTGAGGACAGAAACTATGGCTACACCTTC

length: 15
J: TRBJ1-2
size: few
D: TRBD1
V: TRBV29-1
CDR3: CSVEDQRTGDYGYTF
DNA: TGCAGCGTTGAAGATCAAAGGACAGGGGACTATGGCTACACCTTC

length: 18
J: TRBJ2-7
size: NA
D: TRBD1
V: TRBV30
CDR3: CAWSFVRGRQGVLYEQYF
DNA: TGTGCCTGGAGTTTTGTAAGAGGAAGACAGGGGGTCCTATACGAGCAGTACTTC

length: 13
J: TRBJ2-3
size: NA
D: NA
V: TRBV11-2
CDR3: CASSGLQEHTQYF
DNA: TGTGCCAGCAGCGGGTTGCAGGAACATACGCAGTATTTT

length: 14
J: TRBJ1-2
size: NA
D: NA
V: TRBV4-1
CDR3: CASSQRTANYGYTF
DNA: TGCGCCAGCAGCCAGAGGACAGCCAACTATGGCTACACCTTC

length: 16
J: TRBJ2-1
size: NA
D: TRBD2
V: TRBV11-2
CDR3: CASSSVSGMTYNEQFF
DNA: TGTGCCAGCAGCTCGGTTAGCGGGATGACCTACAATGAGCAGTTCTTC

length: 16
J: TRBJ2-2
size: few
D: TRBD1
V: TRBV11-2
CDR3: CASSLPFGQGPGELFF
DNA: TGTGCCAGCAGCCTCCCATTCGGACAGGGGCCCGGGGAGCTGTTTTTT

length: 18
J: TRBJ1-5
size: NA
D: TRBD1
V: TRBV27
CDR3: CASTFQKPTGKVDQPQHF
DNA: TGTGCCAGCACCTTCCAAAAACCGACAGGGAAGGTCGATCAGCCCCAGCATTTT

length: 14
J: TRBJ1-1
size: NA
D: NA
V: TRBV7-2
CDR3: CASSPQARNTEAFF
DNA: TGTGCCAGCAGCCCCCAGGCCCGTAACACTGAAGCTTTCTTT

length: 15
J: TRBJ2-7
size: NA
D: TRBD1
V: TRBV5-1
CDR3: CASSLATGEVGEQYF
DNA: TGCGCCAGCAGCTTGGCGACAGGGGAGGTGGGCGAGCAGTACTTC

length: 16
J: TRBJ1-3
size: NA
D: NA
V: TRBV7-9
CDR3: CASTSPGTHSGNTIYF
DNA: TGTGCCAGCACCTCCCCTGGGACACACTCTGGAAACACCATATATTTT

length: 12
J: TRBJ2-2
size: NA
D: NA
V: TRBV27
CDR3: CASSWTAGELFF
DNA: TGTGCCAGCAGTTGGACAGCCGGGGAGCTGTTTTTT

length: 15
J: TRBJ2-1
size: NA
D: TRBD2
V: TRBV11-3
CDR3: CASSLVGLAGSEQFF
DNA: TGTGCCAGCAGCTTAGTTGGACTAGCGGGAAGTGAGCAGTTCTTC

length: 14
J: TRBJ2-7
size: NA
D: NA
V: TRBV5-1
CDR3: CASSLVVGGYEQYF
DNA: TGCGCCAGCAGCTTGGTCGTGGGAGGCTACGAGCAGTACTTC

length: 15
J: TRBJ2-1
size: NA
D: TRBD2
V: TRBV6-1
CDR3: CASSETGLKNNEQFF
DNA: TGTGCCAGCAGTGAAACGGGACTAAAAAACAATGAGCAGTTCTTC

length: 13
J: TRBJ2-1
size: NA
D: TRBD2
V: TRBV6-5
CDR3: CASSYTRTSEKFF
DNA: TGTGCCAGCAGTTACACCAGGACTAGCGAAAAGTTCTTC

length: 17
J: TRBJ2-7
size: NA
D: TRBD2
V: TRBV19
CDR3: CASSPGRGTSGGDEQYF
DNA: TGTGCCAGTAGTCCAGGACGCGGGACTAGCGGGGGCGACGAGCAGTACTTC